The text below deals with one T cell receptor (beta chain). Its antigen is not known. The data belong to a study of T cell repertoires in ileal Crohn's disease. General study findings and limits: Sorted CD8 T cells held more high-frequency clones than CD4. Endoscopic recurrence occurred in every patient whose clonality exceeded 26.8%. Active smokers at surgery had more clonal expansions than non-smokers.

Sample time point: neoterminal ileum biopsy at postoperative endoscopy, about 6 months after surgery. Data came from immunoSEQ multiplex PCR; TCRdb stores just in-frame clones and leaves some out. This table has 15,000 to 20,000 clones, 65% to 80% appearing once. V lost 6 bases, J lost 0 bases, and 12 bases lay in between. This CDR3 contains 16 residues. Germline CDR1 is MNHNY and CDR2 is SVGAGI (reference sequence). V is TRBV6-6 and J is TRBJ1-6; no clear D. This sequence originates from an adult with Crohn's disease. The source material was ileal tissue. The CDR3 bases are TGTGCCAGCAGAGAGGTCCTAAGCTCCTATAATTCACCCCTCCACTTT. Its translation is CASREVLSSYNSPLHF.